A selection of T cell receptor beta chains follows, all from one sample in a study of post-analysis software for immune sequencing data. TCRdb passed the PCR reads through MiXCR, listing each CDR3 protein once. Of about 430,000 distinct CDR3 sequences in the sample, roughly 40% are singletons; the top ten hold 7.5% to 8.5%. Sequencing was performed on blood. The receptor source for this set is a girl aged 2 to 10 with multiple sclerosis. The CDR3 runs from the conserved cysteine through the conserved F or W. Each record gives: J gene, V gene, clone size, D gene, CDR3 DNA, CDR3 protein. The D gene is left open where the match is weak. Where a row states a size, it is once, few, many or the class of an expanded clone; other rows omit it.

TRBJ2-3	TRBV24-1	-	-	TGTGCCACCAGTGATTTAAGGGCGGCAGATACGCAGTATTTT	CATSDLRAADTQYF
TRBJ2-2	TRBV27	few	TRBD1	TGTGCCAGCAGTACCAAAGGGACAGGGGTCTTCGGCGGGGAGCTGTTTTTT	CASSTKGTGVFGGELFF
TRBJ2-7	TRBV4-2	-	-	TGTGCCAGCAGCCCTTGGCCTAACTCCTACGAGCAGTACTTC	CASSPWPNSYEQYF
TRBJ1-5	TRBV7-9	few	-	TGTGCCAGCGCTTTCGGCAATCAGCCCCAGCATTTT	CASAFGNQPQHF
TRBJ2-7	TRBV5-1	-	TRBD2	TGCGCCCGCAGCCCCTCACCTAGCGGGGGGACCTTGACCTACGAGCAGTACTTC	CARSPSPSGGTLTYEQYF
TRBJ2-1	TRBV7-2	once	TRBD1	TGTGCCAGCAGCTTGCCAGGGGGAAATGAGCAGTTCTTC	CASSLPGGNEQFF
TRBJ2-7	TRBV6-2/TRBV6-3	few	TRBD1	TGTGCCAGCAGTCCCCGACAGGGGGGGATATACGAGCAGTACTTC	CASSPRQGGIYEQYF
TRBJ2-7	TRBV2	medium-sized	-	TGTGCCAGCACCTGGGACTTAGGACCATCCTACGAGCAGTACTTC	CASTWDLGPSYEQYF
TRBJ2-7	TRBV20-1	-	TRBD2	TGCAGTGCTAGATTAGCGGGAGTAGGCAGGGAGCAGTACTTC	CSARLAGVGREQYF
TRBJ2-1	TRBV15	few	TRBD2	TGTGCCACTACGGCCGGGTTTCGAGCGGGAGGCAACTCCTACAATGAGCAGTTCTTC	CATTAGFRAGGNSYNEQFF
TRBJ2-7	TRBV7-8	-	-	TGTGCCAGCAGCTTAGCGAAGCTTACCTACGAGCAGTACTTC	CASSLAKLTYEQYF
TRBJ2-3	TRBV27	few	TRBD2	TGTGCCAGCAGTTTCCCGGGAGGTACGCAGTATTTT	CASSFPGGTQYF
TRBJ2-3	TRBV7-9	few	-	TGTGCCAGCAGCCTGAAAAACGTGCGGGCCCCCCCAGATACGCAGTATTTT	CASSLKNVRAPPDTQYF
TRBJ1-4	TRBV5-1	-	-	TGCGCCAGCAGCTTGGAAGGGTCCCATGAAAAACTGTTTTTT	CASSLEGSHEKLFF
TRBJ2-3	TRBV12-3/TRBV12-4	-	TRBD2	TGTGCCAGCAGTCTCTCCGGGACTAGCGGCACAGATACGCAGTATTTT	CASSLSGTSGTDTQYF
TRBJ2-1	TRBV4-3	-	TRBD2	TGCGCCAGCAGCCAGGATCTAGCGGGAGGCTTACCGTTCGACAATGAGCAGTTCTTC	CASSQDLAGGLPFDNEQFF
TRBJ2-1	TRBV6-5	-	-	TGTGCCAGCAGAAATACACGGAGGGCTTACAATGAGCAGTTCTTC	CASRNTRRAYNEQFF